The 21 T cell receptor beta chains reported below all come from one sample, sequenced in a study of T cell repertoires in cytomegalovirus infection. Antigen specificity for these receptors is unknown. Each CDR3 protein is one row after TCRdb ran MiXCR on the reads. In the table there are about 570,000 distinct CDR3 sequences, 35% to 50% of which are singletons. The input for sequencing was cultured PBMCs, taken from culture after CMV antigen stimulation. The receptors were gathered from a human donor in good health (CMV status not recorded). Some clones in this sample may be carry-over from other donors' samples.

The V call is TRBV15, the J call TRBJ2-1; 14 bases fit TRBD2. Germline V lookup: CDR1 LNHNV, CDR2 YYDKDF (reference sequence). J lost 8 bases, V lost 1 base, and 1 base had no gene match. The CDR3 extends over 15 amino acids. CDR3 nucleotides: TGTGCCACCAGCAGAGGACTAGCGGGAGGGTATGAGCAGTTCTTC. This codes for CATSRGLAGGYEQFF.

The chain recombines TRBV6-2 or TRBV6-3 with TRBJ2-3, with 10 bases identical to TRBD1. With V trimmed by 6 bases and J by 6 bases, 9 bases remained unmatched. The CDR3 runs to 15 residues. CDR1 MNHEY and CDR2 SVGEGT come from the germline V gene. The CDR3 DNA reads as TGTGCCAGCAGAGACAGGGGGCGGGTTTCGGATACGCAGTATTTT. This gives the protein CASRDRGRVSDTQYF.

The chain uses TRBV4-1 and TRBJ2-1, with 11 positions matching TRBD1. The V gene end was trimmed by 4 bases and the J gene end by 13 bases; junction bases not matched to a gene: 6. The CDR3 runs 13 residues. In germline, CDR1 is MGHRA, CDR2 YSYEKL. The CDR3 nucleotides are TGCGCCAGCAGCCTCCGGGACAGGGGGTTCCAGTTCTTC. Protein: CASSLRDRGFQFF.

The chain links TRBV6-6 to TRBJ2-1; tentative D call: TRBD1 (5 bases). With 8 bases removed from V and 8 bases from J, the gap between germline ends came to 19 bases. Germline CDR1 and CDR2: MNHNY and SVGAGI (reference sequence). The CDR3 runs 14 residues. CDR3 protein: CASGYRPTVDEQFF. CDR3 DNA: TGTGCCAGCGGGTACAGGCCAACTGTCGATGAGCAGTTCTTC.

V usage is TRBV18 and J usage is TRBJ2-1; 11 positions match TRBD1. This CDR3 is built from 16 residues. V shed 2 bases and J 7 bases; nucleotides not matched to a gene: 7. The germline gives CDR1 KGHSH, CDR2 LQKENI. CDR3 DNA sequence: TGTGCCAGCTCACCAGCCGGACAGGGGGCTAGAAATGAGCAGTTCTTC. Protein product: CASSPAGQGARNEQFF. Looking up the rest from reference TRBV18 and TRBJ2-1 gives the full variable domain: NAGVMQNPRHLVRRRGQEARLRCSPMKGHSHVYWYRQLPEEGLKFMVYLQKENIIDESGMPKERFSAEFPKEGPSILRIQQVVRGDSAAYFCASSPAGQGARNEQFFGPGTRLTVL.

This clonotype was found once. The J gene is TRBJ2-7, the V gene TRBV5-4; no clear D gene. The V end was cut by 7 bases, the J end by 0 bases, with 17 bases between. This CDR3 has 15 amino acids. Germline values: CDR1 SGHNT, CDR2 YYREEE (reference sequence). CDR3 DNA: TGTGCCAGCCGAGCCGACGGTCCCCTCTCCTACGAGCAGTACTTC. It yields the protein CASRADGPLSYEQYF.

This clonotype came up a few times. This chain links TRBV7-8 with TRBJ2-1; D is ambiguous. Between the trimmed V and J ends, which lost 1 base and 3 bases, there was a span of 10 bases. Germline assignment: CDR1 SGHVS and CDR2 FQNEAQ. The CDR3 contains 15 residues. The DNA for the CDR3 is TGTGCCAGCAGCTTAGAGTACAAGTTCTACAATGAGCAGTTCTTC. Its translation is CASSLEYKFYNEQFF. The whole variable domain, remainder taken from reference TRBV7-8 and TRBJ2-1, is GAGVSQSPRYKVAKRGQDVALRCDPISGHVSLFWYQQALGQGPEFLTYFQNEAQLDKSGLPSDRFFAERPEGSVSTLKIQRTQQEDSAVYLCASSLEYKFYNEQFFGPGTRLTVL.

The table lists this clonotype with a few counts. V and J are TRBV7-6 and TRBJ2-7; perhaps TRBD2 as D (6 bases). Germline V CDR1 and CDR2: SGHVS, FNYEAQ. V lost 5 bases, J lost 0 bases, and 17 bases lay in between. The CDR3 runs to 16 residues. The CDR3 sequence is CASSKGQWTTSYEQYF. CDR3 DNA: TGTGCCAGCAGCAAAGGGCAGTGGACTACCTCCTACGAGCAGTACTTC.

This clonotype was observed a few times. The chain uses TRBV7-2 and TRBJ1-1, with 8 bases that match TRBD1. The germline V gene has CDR1 SGHTA and CDR2 FQGNSA. V lost 5 bases, J lost 5 bases, and 13 bases stayed unmatched. The CDR3 sequence is 16 residues long. This CDR3 is CASSIWTGIGRTEAFF. CDR3 nucleotide sequence: TGTGCCAGCAGCATTTGGACAGGGATCGGTAGGACTGAAGCTTTCTTT.

This clonotype occurred many times. The V and J genes are TRBV7-2 and TRBJ2-5, with a possible D match to TRBD1 (6 bases). This CDR3 spans 15 amino acids. Germline values: CDR1 SGHTA, CDR2 FQGNSA. V gave up 1 base and J gave up 1 base, with 10 bases separating them. CDR3 region: CASSLGGQTQETQYF. The CDR3 DNA reads TGTGCCAGCAGCTTAGGAGGACAGACCCAAGAGACCCAGTACTTC.

This clonotype was recorded a few times. The gene calls are TRBV2 and TRBJ2-5; possible D gene TRBD1, 6 bases. V lost 6 bases, J lost 2 bases, and 10 bases lay in between. Germline assignment: CDR1 SNHLY and CDR2 FYNNEI. This CDR3 contains 13 residues. CDR3 sequence (DNA): TGTGCCAGCAGGCTGGACAGTCAAGAGACCCAGTACTTC. Encoded protein: CASRLDSQETQYF.

Points on this clonotype: One end of the junction varies from germline; a read error may be responsible. V is TRBV6-2 or TRBV6-3 and J is TRBJ1-2, with TRBD1 as a possible D gene (6 bases). This CDR3 is built from 13 residues. Germline V lookup: CDR1 MNHEY, CDR2 SVGEGT. CDR3 bases: TGTGACAGCACCCGGACAGCTGTCCTCGGCTACACCTTC. This translates into CDSTRTAVLGYTF.

Comment on this clonotype: One end of the junction does not line up with germline, which may come from a read error. The V call is TRBV4-1, the J call TRBJ2-2; 9 positions match TRBD2. The germline V gene has CDR1 MGHRA and CDR2 YSYEKL. CDR3 size: 16 residues. The CDR3 reads CASSPLSGRPTGELFF. The CDR3, as DNA: TGTGCCAGCAGCCCCCTAAGCGGGAGGCCGACCGGGGAGCTGTTTTTT.

This clonotype was counted only a few times. The V and J genes are TRBV6-1 and TRBJ2-3; 10 positions agree with TRBD2. This CDR3 is 18 amino acids long. Germline CDR1 reads MNHNS; CDR2 reads SASEGT. The trim removed 2 bases at V and 4 bases at J, leaving 12 bases unmatched. The CDR3 sequence: CASSESWGLAGGPDTQYF. CDR3 sequence (DNA): TGTGCCAGCAGTGAAAGTTGGGGTTTAGCGGGGGGACCAGATACGCAGTATTTT.

The chain employs TRBV27 and TRBJ2-3; D is uncertain. This CDR3 contains 17 residues. Trimming removed 6 bases at V and 3 bases at J, with 22 bases between. The germline V gene has CDR1 MNHEY and CDR2 SMNVEV (reference sequence). CDR3 in DNA: TGTGCCAGCAGCCAAAAGCCCGGAACTCCGCTTACAGATACGCAGTATTTT. It codes for CASSQKPGTPLTDTQYF.

The gene calls are TRBV5-3 and TRBJ2-7; TRBD1 matches 7 bases. TRBV5-3 is classed as an ORF, of uncertain function. Trimming at V came to 8 bases and at J to 5 bases, leaving 13 bases not matched to a gene. This CDR3 is built from 14 residues. CDR3 sequence reads: CASGSGRQGHEQYF. The CDR3 nucleotides read TGTGCCAGCGGATCCGGACGACAGGGCCACGAGCAGTACTTC.

The chain combines TRBV12-3 or TRBV12-4 with TRBJ2-3, with D possibly being TRBD1 (5 bases). This CDR3 is 13 amino acids long. The ends were cut back, 10 bases at V and 2 bases at J, with 13 bases in the middle. CDR3 DNA sequence: TGTGCCACAAGACAGAAAAACACAGATACGCAGTATTTT. Its translation: CATRQKNTDTQYF.

This clonotype was found a few times. This rearrangement joins TRBV6-5 to TRBJ1-6, with 7 bases matching TRBD1. Germline V gene lookup returns CDR1 MNHEY and CDR2 SVGAGI. J was trimmed by 8 bases and V by 7 bases; bases with no gene match: 14. This CDR3 is 16 amino acids long. Written as DNA, the CDR3 is TGTGCCAGCACCAGGGGGGGGCTAGGGTCCCATTCACCCCTCCACTTT. This encodes CASTRGGLGSHSPLHF.

The chain has TRBV5-1 and TRBJ2-7, with TRBD2 as a possible D gene (6 bases). CDR1 SGHRS and CDR2 YFSETQ come from the germline V gene. The CDR3 length is 17 residues. V gave up 1 base and J gave up 3 bases, with 20 bases separating them. The CDR3 DNA sequence: TGCGCCAGCAGCTTGTGGGGAGGTTTCGGCTTGGGCTACGAGCAGTACTTC. It codes for CASSLWGGFGLGYEQYF.

This clonotype has only a few counts. This chain's CDR3 is CASSLGQSGYTF. The CDR3 DNA sequence: TGTGCCAGCAGCCTGGGACAGTCCGGCTACACCTTC. The chain has TRBV7-9 and TRBJ1-2; 7 bases fit TRBD1. J gave up 8 bases and V 5 bases, and 5 bases lay outside the gene matches. This CDR3 is built from 12 residues. Germline V gene lookup returns CDR1 SEHNR and CDR2 FQNEAQ (reference sequence).

This clonotype has only a few counts. This chain's CDR3 is CASSQDSRTGHYGYTF. Here the CDR3 DNA reads TGCGCCAGCAGCCAAGATTCGAGGACAGGGCATTATGGCTACACCTTC. The chain employs TRBV4-1 and TRBJ1-2, with 8 bases lining up with TRBD1. The CDR3 extends over 16 amino acids. Germline CDR1 is MGHRA and CDR2 is YSYEKL. The V and J ends lost 0 bases and 5 bases, in that order; junction bases with no gene match: 8.